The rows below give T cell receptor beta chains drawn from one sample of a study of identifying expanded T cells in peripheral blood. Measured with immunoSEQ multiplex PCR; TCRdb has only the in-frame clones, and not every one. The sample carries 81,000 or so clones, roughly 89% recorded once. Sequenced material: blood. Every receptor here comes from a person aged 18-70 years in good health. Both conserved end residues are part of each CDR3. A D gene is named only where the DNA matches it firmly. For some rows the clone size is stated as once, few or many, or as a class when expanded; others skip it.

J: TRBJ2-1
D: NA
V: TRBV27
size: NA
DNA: TGTGCCAGCAGCCAAGCTAATAATGAGCAGTTCTTC
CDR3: CASSQANNEQFF

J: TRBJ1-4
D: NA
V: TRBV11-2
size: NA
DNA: TGTGCCAGCAGCTTAGAAGGAAAGGGGAATGAAAAACTGTTTTTT
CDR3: CASSLEGKGNEKLFF

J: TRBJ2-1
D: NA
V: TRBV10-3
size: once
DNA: TGTGCCATCAGTGAGTCCCAGGCCAATGAGCAGTTCTTC
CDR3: CAISESQANEQFF

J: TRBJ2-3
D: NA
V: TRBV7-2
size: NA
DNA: TGTGCCAGCAGCTTAGTGGGGAGCCTGTGGGAGGCAGATACGCAGTATTTT
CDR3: CASSLVGSLWEADTQYF

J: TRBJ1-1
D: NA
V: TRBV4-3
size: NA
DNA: TGCGCCAGCAGCCAAGGAGGCATGGGAAAAGCTTTCTTT
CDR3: CASSQGGMGKAFF

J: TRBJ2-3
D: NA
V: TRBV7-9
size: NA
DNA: TGTGCCAGCAGCCTAACCCGGACCTTTGTGACAGATACGCAGTATTTT
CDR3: CASSLTRTFVTDTQYF

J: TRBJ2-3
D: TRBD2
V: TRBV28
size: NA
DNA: TGTGCCAGCAGTCAGATCTCCGGGACTAGGGGACCTATGGATACGCAGTATTTT
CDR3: CASSQISGTRGPMDTQYF

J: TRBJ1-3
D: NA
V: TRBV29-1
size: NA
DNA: TGCAGCGGTCAGGCCAGTGGTGGAAACACCATATATTTT
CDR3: CSGQASGGNTIYF

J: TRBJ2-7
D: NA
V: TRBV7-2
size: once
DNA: TGTGCCAGCAGCTGGGGTATTGGGGGCGGCGGGGGCGAGCAGTACTTC
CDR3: CASSWGIGGGGGEQYF

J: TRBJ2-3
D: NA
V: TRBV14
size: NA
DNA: TGTGCCAGCAGCCTCGTGGATACGCAGTATTTT
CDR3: CASSLVDTQYF

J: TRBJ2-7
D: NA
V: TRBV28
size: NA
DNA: TGTGCCAGCAGGTCCCATCCATTCCGGCCTGAGCAGTACTTC
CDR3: CASRSHPFRPEQYF

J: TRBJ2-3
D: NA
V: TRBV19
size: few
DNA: TGTGCCAGTAGTTCCCCCGGACAGTGGCCAGATACGCAGTATTTT
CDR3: CASSSPGQWPDTQYF

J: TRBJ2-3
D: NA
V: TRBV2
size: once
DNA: TGTGCCAGCAGTACCGAGAGCACAGATACGCAGTATTTT
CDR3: CASSTESTDTQYF

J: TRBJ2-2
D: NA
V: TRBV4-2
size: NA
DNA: TGTGCCAGCAGCCAAGCGATTGGGGCCCTTTCGCTCACCGGGGAGCTGTTTTTT
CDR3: CASSQAIGALSLTGELFF

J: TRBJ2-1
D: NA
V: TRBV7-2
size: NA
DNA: TGTGCCAGCAGCCCCCCAGGAGGGTATAGTGAGCAGTTCTTC
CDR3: CASSPPGGYSEQFF

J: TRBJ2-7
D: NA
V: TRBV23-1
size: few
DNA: TGCGCCAGCAGTCTCGAAGGACGGTTGGAGCAGTACTTC
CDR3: CASSLEGRLEQYF

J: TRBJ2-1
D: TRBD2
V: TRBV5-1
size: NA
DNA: TGCGCCAGCAGCTTGCCGGGACTAGCGGGAGTGGATGAGCAGTTCTTC
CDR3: CASSLPGLAGVDEQFF

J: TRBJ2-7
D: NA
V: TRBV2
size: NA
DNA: TGTGCCAGCAACGGGAACTCCTACGAGCAGTACTTC
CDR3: CASNGNSYEQYF

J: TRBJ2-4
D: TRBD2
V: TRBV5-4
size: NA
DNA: TGTGCCAGCAGCTCCCCATCGGGGGGTCGAAACATTCAGTACTTC
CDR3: CASSSPSGGRNIQYF

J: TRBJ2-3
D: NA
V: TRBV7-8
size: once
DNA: TGTGCCAGCAGCTTAGCTGTCACAGATACGCAGTATTTT
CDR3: CASSLAVTDTQYF

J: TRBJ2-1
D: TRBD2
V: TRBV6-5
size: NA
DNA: TGTGCCAGCAGTTACACTAGCGGGATTATCTACAATGAGCAGTTCTTC
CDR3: CASSYTSGIIYNEQFF

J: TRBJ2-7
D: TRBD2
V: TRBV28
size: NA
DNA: TGTGCCAGCAGTTTAGGACTAGCGGGTTCGGTCTACGAGCAGTACTTC
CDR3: CASSLGLAGSVYEQYF

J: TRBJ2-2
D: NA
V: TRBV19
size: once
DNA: TGTGCCAGTAGTCGTCAGGGGAGTTTCGGGGAGCTGTTTTTT
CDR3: CASSRQGSFGELFF

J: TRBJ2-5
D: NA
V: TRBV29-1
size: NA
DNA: TGCAGCGGTGGCCGGTCGGGCCAAGAGACCCAGTACTTC
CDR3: CSGGRSGQETQYF

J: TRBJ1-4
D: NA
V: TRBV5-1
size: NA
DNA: TGCGCCAGCAGCTTGGTTAGTAACAATGAAAAACTGTTTTTT
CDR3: CASSLVSNNEKLFF

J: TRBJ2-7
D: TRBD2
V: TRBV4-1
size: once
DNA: TGCGCCAGCAGCCAAGAAGGGACTAGCGGGAGCTCCTACGAGCAGTACTTC
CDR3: CASSQEGTSGSSYEQYF

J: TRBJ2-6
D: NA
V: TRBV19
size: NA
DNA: TGTGCCAGTAGTACTGGGGCCAACGTCCTGACTTTC
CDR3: CASSTGANVLTF

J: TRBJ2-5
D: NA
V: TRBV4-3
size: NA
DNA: TGCGCCAGCAGCCTACGACTGGGTACAGAGACCCAGTACTTC
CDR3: CASSLRLGTETQYF

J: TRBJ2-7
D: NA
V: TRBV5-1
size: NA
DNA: TGCGCCAGCAGCAGAACCCGTGACACCTACTACGAGCAGTACTTC
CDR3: CASSRTRDTYYEQYF

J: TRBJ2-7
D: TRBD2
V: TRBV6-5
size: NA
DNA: TGTGCCAGCAGTTCCGCGACGGGAGGTACCTACGAGCAGTACTTC
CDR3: CASSSATGGTYEQYF

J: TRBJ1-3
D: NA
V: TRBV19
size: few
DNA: TGTGCCAGTCTTGACCCGTGGGGAAACACCATATATTTT
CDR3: CASLDPWGNTIYF

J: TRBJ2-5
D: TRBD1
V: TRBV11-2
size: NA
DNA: TGTGCCAGCAGCTTGTCCGGACAGGCCCAAGAGACCCAGTACTTC
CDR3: CASSLSGQAQETQYF

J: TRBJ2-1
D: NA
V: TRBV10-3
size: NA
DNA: TGTGCCACCGGGCCCAGCGGAGGCACCTACAATGAGCAGTTCTTC
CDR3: CATGPSGGTYNEQFF

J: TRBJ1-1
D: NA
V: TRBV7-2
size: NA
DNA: TGTGCCAGCAGCGACCCGGGACTCAACACCGCCACTGAAGCTTTCTTT
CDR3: CASSDPGLNTATEAFF